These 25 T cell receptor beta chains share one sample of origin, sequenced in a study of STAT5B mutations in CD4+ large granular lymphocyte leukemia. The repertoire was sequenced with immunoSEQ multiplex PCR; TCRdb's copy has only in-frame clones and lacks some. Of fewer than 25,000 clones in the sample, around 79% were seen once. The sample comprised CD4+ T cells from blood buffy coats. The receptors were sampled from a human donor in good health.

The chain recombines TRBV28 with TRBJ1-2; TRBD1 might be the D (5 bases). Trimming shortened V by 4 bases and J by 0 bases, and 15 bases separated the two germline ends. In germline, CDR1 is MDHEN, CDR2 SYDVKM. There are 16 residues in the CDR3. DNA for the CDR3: TGTGCCAGCAGTTCCTCTACAGGCATAGCTAACTATGGCTACACCTTC. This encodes CASSSSTGIANYGYTF.

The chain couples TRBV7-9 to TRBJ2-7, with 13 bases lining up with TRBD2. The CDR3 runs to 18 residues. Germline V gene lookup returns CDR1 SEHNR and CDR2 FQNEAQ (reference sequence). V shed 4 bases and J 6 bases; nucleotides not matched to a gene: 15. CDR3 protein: CASSSRLAGGLSPSEQYF. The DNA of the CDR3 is TGTGCCAGCAGCTCCCGACTAGCGGGAGGCCTAAGCCCCTCCGAGCAGTACTTC.

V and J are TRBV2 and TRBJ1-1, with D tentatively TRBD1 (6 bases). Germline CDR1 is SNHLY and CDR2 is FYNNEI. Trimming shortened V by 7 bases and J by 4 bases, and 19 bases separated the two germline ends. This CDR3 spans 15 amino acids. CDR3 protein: CASKLKRGVRTEAFF. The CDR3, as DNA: TGTGCCAGCAAACTAAAAAGGGGGGTTCGCACTGAAGCTTTCTTT.

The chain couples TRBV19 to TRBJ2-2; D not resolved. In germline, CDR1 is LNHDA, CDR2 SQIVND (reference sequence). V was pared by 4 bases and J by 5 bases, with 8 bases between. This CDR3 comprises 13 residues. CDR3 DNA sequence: TGTGCCAGTAGTACCAGTCAAACCGGGGAGCTGTTTTTT. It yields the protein CASSTSQTGELFF.

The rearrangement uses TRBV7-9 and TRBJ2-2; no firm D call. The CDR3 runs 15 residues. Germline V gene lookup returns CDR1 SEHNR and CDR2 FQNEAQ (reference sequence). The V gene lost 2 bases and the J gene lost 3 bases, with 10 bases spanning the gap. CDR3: CASSLRSDYTGELFF. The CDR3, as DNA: TGTGCCAGCAGCTTAAGAAGCGATTACACCGGGGAGCTGTTTTTT.

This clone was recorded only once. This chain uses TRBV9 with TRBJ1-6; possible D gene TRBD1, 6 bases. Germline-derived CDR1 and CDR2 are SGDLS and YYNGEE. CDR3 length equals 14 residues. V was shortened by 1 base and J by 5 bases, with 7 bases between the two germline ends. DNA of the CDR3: TGTGCCAGCAGCGTATACAGGGATAATTCACCCCTCCACTTT. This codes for CASSVYRDNSPLHF.

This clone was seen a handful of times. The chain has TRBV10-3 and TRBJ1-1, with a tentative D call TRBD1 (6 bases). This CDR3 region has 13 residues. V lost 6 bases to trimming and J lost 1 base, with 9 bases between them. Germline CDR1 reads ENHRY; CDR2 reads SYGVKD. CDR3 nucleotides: TGTGCCATCAGGGAGACAGGGAACACTGAAGCTTTCTTT. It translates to CAIRETGNTEAFF.

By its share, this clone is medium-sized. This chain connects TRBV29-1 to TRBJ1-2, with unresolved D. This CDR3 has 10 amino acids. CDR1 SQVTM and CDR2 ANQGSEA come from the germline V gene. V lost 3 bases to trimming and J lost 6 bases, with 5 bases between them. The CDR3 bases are TGCAGCGTTGACTCGGATGGCTACACCTTC. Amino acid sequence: CSVDSDGYTF.

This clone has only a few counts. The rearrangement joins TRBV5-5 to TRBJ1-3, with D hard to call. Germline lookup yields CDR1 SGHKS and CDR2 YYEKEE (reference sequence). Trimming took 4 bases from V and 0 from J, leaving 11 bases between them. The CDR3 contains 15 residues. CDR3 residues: CASSLARGSGNTIYF. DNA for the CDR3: TGTGCCAGCAGCCTAGCCCGGGGCTCTGGAAACACCATATATTTT.

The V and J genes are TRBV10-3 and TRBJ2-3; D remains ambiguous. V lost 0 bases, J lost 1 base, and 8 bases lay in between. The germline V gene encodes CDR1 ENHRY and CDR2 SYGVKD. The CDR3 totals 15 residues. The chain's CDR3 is CAISESISRTDTQYF. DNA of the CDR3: TGTGCCATCAGTGAGTCGATTAGCCGCACAGATACGCAGTATTTT.

Here the CDR3 reads CASRNRGHYTF. Written as DNA, the CDR3 is TGTGCCAGCAGGAACAGGGGACACTACACCTTC. The gene calls are TRBV2 and TRBJ1-2, with 7 positions matching TRBD1. The CDR3 has 11 amino acids. Germline lookup yields CDR1 SNHLY and CDR2 FYNNEI. V lost 6 bases to trimming and J lost 10 bases; unmatched junction nucleotides: 5.

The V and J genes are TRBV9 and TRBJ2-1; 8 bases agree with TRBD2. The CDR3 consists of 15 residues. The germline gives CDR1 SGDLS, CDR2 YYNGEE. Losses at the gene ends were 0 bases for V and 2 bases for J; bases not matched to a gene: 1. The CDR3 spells CASSVAGGTYNEQFF. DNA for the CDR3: TGTGCCAGCAGCGTAGCGGGGGGGACCTACAATGAGCAGTTCTTC.

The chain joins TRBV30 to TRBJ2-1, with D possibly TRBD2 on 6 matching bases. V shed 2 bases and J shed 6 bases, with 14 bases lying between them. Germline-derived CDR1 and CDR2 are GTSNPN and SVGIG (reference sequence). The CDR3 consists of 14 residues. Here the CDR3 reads CAWSRGGPVNEQFF. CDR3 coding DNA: TGTGCCTGGAGTCGGGGAGGACCCGTCAATGAGCAGTTCTTC.

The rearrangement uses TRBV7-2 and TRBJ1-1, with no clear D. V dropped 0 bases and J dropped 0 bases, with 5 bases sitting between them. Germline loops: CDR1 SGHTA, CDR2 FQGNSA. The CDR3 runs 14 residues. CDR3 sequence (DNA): TGTGCCAGCAGCTTAGCGTTGCTGAACACTGAAGCTTTCTTT. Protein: CASSLALLNTEAFF. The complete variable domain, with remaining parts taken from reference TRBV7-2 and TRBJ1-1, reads GAGVSQSPSNKVTEKGKDVELRCDPISGHTALYWYRQSLGQGLEFLIYFQGNSAPDKSGLPSDRFSAERTGGSVSTLTIQRTQQEDSAVYLCASSLALLNTEAFFGQGTRLTVV.

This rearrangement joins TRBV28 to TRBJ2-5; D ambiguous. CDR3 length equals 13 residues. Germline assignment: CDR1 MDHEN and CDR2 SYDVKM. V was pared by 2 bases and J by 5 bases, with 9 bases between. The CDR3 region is CASSLGPRETQYF. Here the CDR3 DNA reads TGTGCCAGCAGTTTAGGGCCGAGGGAGACCCAGTACTTC.

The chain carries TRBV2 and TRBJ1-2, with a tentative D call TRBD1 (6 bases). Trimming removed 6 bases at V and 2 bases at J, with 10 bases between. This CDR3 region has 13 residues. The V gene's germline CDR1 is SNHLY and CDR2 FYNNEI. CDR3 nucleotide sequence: TGTGCCAGCAGCCCGGGACAAAACTATGGCTACACCTTC. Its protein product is CASSPGQNYGYTF.

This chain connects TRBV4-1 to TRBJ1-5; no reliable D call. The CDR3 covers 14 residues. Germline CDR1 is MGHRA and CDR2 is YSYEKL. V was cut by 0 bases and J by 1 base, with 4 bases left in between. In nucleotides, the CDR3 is TGCGCCAGCAGCCAAGACGGGAGCAATCAGCCCCAGCATTTT. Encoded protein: CASSQDGSNQPQHF.

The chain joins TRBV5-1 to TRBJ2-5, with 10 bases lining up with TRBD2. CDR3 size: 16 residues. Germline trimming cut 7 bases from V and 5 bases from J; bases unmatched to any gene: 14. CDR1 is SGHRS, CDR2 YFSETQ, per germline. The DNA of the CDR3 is TGCGCCAGCTCCCGAGATAGCGGGGGGCCGGTCGAGACCCAGTACTTC. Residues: CASSRDSGGPVETQYF.

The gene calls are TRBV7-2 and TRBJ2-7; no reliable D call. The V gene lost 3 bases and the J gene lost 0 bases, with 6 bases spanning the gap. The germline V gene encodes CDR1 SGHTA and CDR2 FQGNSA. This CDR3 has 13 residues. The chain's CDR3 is CASSLADSYEQYF. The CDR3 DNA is TGTGCCAGCAGCTTGGCGGACTCCTACGAGCAGTACTTC.

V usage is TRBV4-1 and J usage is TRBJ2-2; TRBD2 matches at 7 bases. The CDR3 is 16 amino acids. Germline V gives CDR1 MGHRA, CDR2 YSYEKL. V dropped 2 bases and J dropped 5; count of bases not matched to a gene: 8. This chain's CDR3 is CASSQLPGGGTGELFF. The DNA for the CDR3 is TGCGCCAGCAGCCAATTACCGGGAGGCGGGACCGGGGAGCTGTTTTTT.

The CDR3 loop is CASSLSGGGQDTQYF. The DNA for the CDR3 is TGCGCCAGCAGCTTGAGCGGGGGCGGACAGGATACGCAGTATTTT. V gene TRBV5-1 combines with J gene TRBJ2-3, with TRBD2 matching over 8 bases. This CDR3 has 15 amino acids. Germline CDR1 and CDR2: SGHRS and YFSETQ. V shed 1 base, J shed 6 bases, and the junction held 7 bases outside the gene matches. Filled out from reference TRBV5-1 and TRBJ2-3, the complete variable domain reads KAGVTQTPRYLIKTRGQQVTLSCSPISGHRSVSWYQQTPGQGLQFLFEYFSETQRNKGNFPGRFSGRQFSNSRSEMNVSTLELGDSALYLCASSLSGGGQDTQYFGPGTRLTVL.

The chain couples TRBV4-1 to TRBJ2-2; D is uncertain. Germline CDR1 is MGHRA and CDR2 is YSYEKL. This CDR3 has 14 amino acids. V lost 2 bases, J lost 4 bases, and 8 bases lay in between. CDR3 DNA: TGCGCCAGCAGCCAAAGAGAGTTCACCGGGGAGCTGTTTTTT. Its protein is CASSQREFTGELFF.

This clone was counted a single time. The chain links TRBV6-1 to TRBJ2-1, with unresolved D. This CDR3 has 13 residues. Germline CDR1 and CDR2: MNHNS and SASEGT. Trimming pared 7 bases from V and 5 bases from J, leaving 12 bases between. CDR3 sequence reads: CASNRKGNNEQFF. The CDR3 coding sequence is TGTGCCAGCAATAGGAAGGGAAACAATGAGCAGTTCTTC.

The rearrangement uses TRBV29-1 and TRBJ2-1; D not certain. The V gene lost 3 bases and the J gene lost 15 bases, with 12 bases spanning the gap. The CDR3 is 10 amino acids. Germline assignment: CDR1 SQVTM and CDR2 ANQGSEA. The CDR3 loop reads CSVDKGPVFF. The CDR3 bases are TGCAGCGTTGACAAAGGGCCCGTGTTCTTC.

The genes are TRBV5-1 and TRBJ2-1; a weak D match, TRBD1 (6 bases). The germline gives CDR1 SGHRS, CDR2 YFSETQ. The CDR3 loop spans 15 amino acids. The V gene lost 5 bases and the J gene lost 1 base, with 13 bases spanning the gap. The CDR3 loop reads CASRKGERSYNEQFF. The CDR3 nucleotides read TGCGCCAGCAGAAAGGGGGAGCGGTCCTACAATGAGCAGTTCTTC.